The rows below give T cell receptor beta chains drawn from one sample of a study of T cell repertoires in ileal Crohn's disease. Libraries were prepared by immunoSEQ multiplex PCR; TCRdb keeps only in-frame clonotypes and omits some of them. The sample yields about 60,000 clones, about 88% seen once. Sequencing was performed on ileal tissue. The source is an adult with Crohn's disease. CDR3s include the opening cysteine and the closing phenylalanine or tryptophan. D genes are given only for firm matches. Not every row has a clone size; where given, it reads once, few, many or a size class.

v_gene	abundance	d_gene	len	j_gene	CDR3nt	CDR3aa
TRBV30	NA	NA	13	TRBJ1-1	TGTGCCTGGAGTGTCAGGGGAAACACTGAAGCTTTCTTT	CAWSVRGNTEAFF
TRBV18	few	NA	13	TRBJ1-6	TGTGCCAGCTCACCCTCTCCAGGTTCACCCCTCCACTTT	CASSPSPGSPLHF
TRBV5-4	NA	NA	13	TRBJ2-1	TGTGCCAGCAGCCCAAGGACTACTTATGAGCAGTTCTTC	CASSPRTTYEQFF
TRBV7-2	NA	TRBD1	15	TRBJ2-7	TGTGCCAGCAGCCAGCTGGGGACAGACATGTACGAGCAGTACTTC	CASSQLGTDMYEQYF
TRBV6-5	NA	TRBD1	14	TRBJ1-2	TGTGCCAGCAGTTACTCGACAGGGGGCTATGGCTACACCTTC	CASSYSTGGYGYTF
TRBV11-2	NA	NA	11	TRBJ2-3	TGTGCCAGCAGCGGGGGGGATACGCAGTATTTT	CASSGGDTQYF
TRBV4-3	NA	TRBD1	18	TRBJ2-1	TGCGCCAGCAGCCAAGACCTAGCACTGGGACAGGGACTGAATGAGCAGTTCTTC	CASSQDLALGQGLNEQFF
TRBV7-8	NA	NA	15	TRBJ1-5	TGTGCCAGCAGCTCCATCAGGGCGGGCAATCAGCCCCAGCATTTT	CASSSIRAGNQPQHF
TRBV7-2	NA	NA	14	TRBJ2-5	TGTGCCAGCAGCAAAGCAGGGCAAGTCGAGACCCAGTACTTC	CASSKAGQVETQYF
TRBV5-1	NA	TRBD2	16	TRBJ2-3	TGCGCCAGCAGCGCGGGACTAGCGGACAACACAGATACGCAGTATTTT	CASSAGLADNTDTQYF
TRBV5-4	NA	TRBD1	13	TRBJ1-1	TGTGCCAGCAAACGGACAGGGGTGACTGAAGCTTTCTTT	CASKRTGVTEAFF
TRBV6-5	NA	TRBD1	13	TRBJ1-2	TGTGCCAGCACCACAGGGGGCGCGTATGGCTACACCTTC	CASTTGGAYGYTF
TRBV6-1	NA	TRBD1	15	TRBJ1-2	TGTGCCAGCAGTGAGGGGACAGGGGGCGGGTATGGCTACACCTTC	CASSEGTGGGYGYTF